What follows describes a single T cell receptor (beta chain). This sample was included in a study of blood T cell repertoires in COVID-19. Study as a whole: Acute-phase and convalescent COVID-19 samples originated in the United States, Italy and Spain.

The CDR3 is 12 amino acids. V was clipped by 11 bases and J by 3 bases, with 14 bases between them. Per germline, CDR1 SNHLY and CDR2 FYNNEI. Clones were sequenced by immunoSEQ multiplex PCR, and TCRdb holds only the in-frame ones, with some missing. Of under 350,000 clones listed, approximately 92% were seen once; the top ten hold roughly 7.3%. V gene TRBV2 combines with J gene TRBJ2-7; D gene ambiguous. The receptor's source is a woman between 25 and 40 years old with COVID-19, enrolled during active disease. The sequenced sample consisted of peripheral blood. In DNA form, the CDR3 reads TGTGCCCTTATTGGTTCGGGCTACGAGCAGTACTTC. The encoded protein is CALIGSGYEQYF. Full variable domain (outside the CDR3, taken from reference TRBV2 and TRBJ2-7): EPEVTQTPSHQVTQMGQEVILRCVPISNHLYFYWYRQILGQKVEFLVSFYNNEISEKSEIFDDQFSVERPDGSNFTLKIRSTKLEDSAMYFCALIGSGYEQYFGPGTRLTVT.